This T cell receptor beta chain was sequenced in a study of blood T cells in healthy people across ages. The second PCR ran roughly 6 to 12 cycles with a sample-barcoded 5' primer and J-beta primers. MiXCR, run by TCRdb on the 5' RACE reads, gives a single entry per CDR3 protein. This sample has over 750,000 distinct CDR3 sequences, with around 25% found just once. Germline V lookup: CDR1 SGHTA, CDR2 FQGTGA. This CDR3 contains 12 residues. The V end lost 5 bases, the J end lost 14 bases, and 18 bases lay between the germline ends. This same sample was also taken into another study, of T cells of mothers and their children.

The chain joins TRBV7-3 to TRBJ1-2; tentative D call: TRBD1 (6 bases). The receptor comes from a boy between 5 and 17 years old in good health. Sequencing input: blood. CDR3 in amino acids: CASSPGTRGLTF. CDR3 nucleotide sequence: TGTGCCAGCAGCCCTGGGACTAGGGGGTTAACCTTC.